This passage covers 4 T cell receptor beta chains from one sample sequenced in a study of T cell responses to AZD1222 COVID-19 vaccine. Some clones are missing from TCRdb's copy, which holds only in-frame ones; the method was immunoSEQ multiplex PCR. The repertoire holds about 140,000 clones, with roughly 92% as singletons. This material consisted of peripheral blood, taken on day 0 of AZD1222 vaccination. The receptors originated from an adult in good health.

This chain connects TRBV7-3 to TRBJ2-3; D is undetermined. CDR1 and CDR2 (germline): SGHTA, FQGTGA. CDR3 size: 14 residues. Trimming took 2 bases from V and 5 from J, leaving 11 bases between them. The DNA for the CDR3 is TGTGCCAGCAGCTTAGGTGCCTCCCGAGATACGCAGTATTTT. This gives the protein CASSLGASRDTQYF.

The chain combines TRBV7-7 with TRBJ2-2; 8 positions agree with TRBD2. The V and J ends lost 1 base and 1 base, in that order; junction bases with no gene match: 2. The length of the CDR3 is 16 residues. CDR1 and CDR2 from the germline V gene are SSHAT and FNYEAQ (reference sequence). The CDR3 DNA is TGTGCCAGCAGCTTAGGACTAGCGAGGAACACCGGGGAGCTGTTTTTT. It translates to CASSLGLARNTGELFF.

The chain is built from TRBV16 and TRBJ1-2; D gene unclear. Trimming shortened V by 4 bases and J by 6 bases, and 18 bases separated the two germline ends. CDR1 is KGHSY and CDR2 is FQNENV in the germline V gene. The CDR3 extends over 15 amino acids. The DNA for the CDR3 is TGTGCCAGCAGCCGTCGACCTAGGCCCCCAGATGGCTACACCTTC. It specifies CASSRRPRPPDGYTF.

The chain couples TRBV6-5 to TRBJ1-2, with D possibly being TRBD1 (5 bases). Looked up from germline, CDR1 is MNHEY and CDR2 is SVGAGI. This CDR3 region has 13 residues. Trimming shortened V by 7 bases and J by 1 base, and 10 bases separated the two germline ends. CDR3 in DNA: TGTGCCAGCAAACGGGGCATTAACTATGGCTACACCTTC. The encoded protein is CASKRGINYGYTF.